This T cell receptor (beta chain) comes out of a study of OX40 agonist ivuxolimab in advanced cancers. V was shortened by 6 bases and J by 4 bases, with 9 bases between the two germline ends. CDR1 SNHLY and CDR2 FYNNEI come from the germline V gene. This CDR3 has 12 amino acids. The data were produced by immunoSEQ multiplex PCR, yet TCRdb's version contains in-frame clones alone and is incomplete. The sample includes over 90,000 clones, 94% of them seen just once. This clonotype was obtained from an adult with an advanced solid tumor such as melanoma, head and neck, liver or kidney cancer. The input for sequencing was CD4+ or CD8+ T cells sorted from blood, taken in a trial of the OX40 agonist ivuxolimab. The chain carries TRBV2 and TRBJ1-1, with D unclear. CDR3 loop: CASRSGSTEAFF. In nucleotides, the CDR3 is TGTGCCAGCAGGTCGGGGAGCACTGAAGCTTTCTTT.